This entry concerns a single TCR beta chain. What it binds is unknown. The data derive from a study of CD8+CD57+ T cells in acquired aplastic anemia. Study at large: Sorted CD4+ plus CD8+ cells gave DNA averaging roughly 3.2 ug. Study-wide results and caveats: A significant difference in CD8+ Simpson's diversity between patients and controls was not found. Patients and controls shared approximately 30 CD8+ CDR3 sequences, highly expressed in patients.

The CDR3 covers 13 residues. The germline CDR1 and CDR2 sequences are SGDLS and YYNGEE. V shed 3 bases and J shed 6 bases, with 13 bases lying between them. All sequencing subjects had displayed CD8+CD57+ cell expansion on flow cytometry. In all patients, the disease was severe acquired aplastic anemia. Genomic DNA was employed as the template in profiling TCR beta VDJ and CDR3. Via MiXCR, TCRdb re-called the reads, giving one row per CDR3 protein. The data contain 310,000 or so distinct CDR3 sequences, roughly 53% of them seen just once; the ten biggest clones take up approximately 1.2%. Sample: sorted CD4+, CD8+, or CD8+CD57+ T cells (not recorded which) from PBMCs. The receptor comes from a human donor with aplastic anemia. The J gene is TRBJ2-7, the V gene TRBV9; D perhaps matches TRBD2 (7 bases). CDR3 DNA: TGTGCCAGCAGCGGGGGGGGGCCAGGCGAGCAGTACTTC. Encoded protein: CASSGGGPGEQYF. Together with reference TRBV9 and TRBJ2-7, the CDR3 gives the full variable domain: DSGVTQTPKHLITATGQRVTLRCSPRSGDLSVYWYQQSLDQGLQFLIQYYNGEERAKGNILERFSAQQFPDLHSELNLSSLELGDSALYFCASSGGGPGEQYFGPGTRLTVT.